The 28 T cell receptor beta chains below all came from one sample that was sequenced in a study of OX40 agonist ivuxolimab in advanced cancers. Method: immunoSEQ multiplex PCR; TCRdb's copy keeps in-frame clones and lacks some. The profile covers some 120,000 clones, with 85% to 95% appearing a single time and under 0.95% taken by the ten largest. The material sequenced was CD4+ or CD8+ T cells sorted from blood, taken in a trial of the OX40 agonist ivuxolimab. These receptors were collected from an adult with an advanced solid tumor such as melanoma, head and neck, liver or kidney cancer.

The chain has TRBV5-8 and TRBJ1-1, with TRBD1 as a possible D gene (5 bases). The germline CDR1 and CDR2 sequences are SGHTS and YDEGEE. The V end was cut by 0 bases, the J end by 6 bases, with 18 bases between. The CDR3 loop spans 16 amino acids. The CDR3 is CASSLGWGQIRAEAFF. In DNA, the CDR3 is TGTGCCAGCAGCTTGGGGTGGGGCCAGATAAGGGCTGAAGCTTTCTTT.

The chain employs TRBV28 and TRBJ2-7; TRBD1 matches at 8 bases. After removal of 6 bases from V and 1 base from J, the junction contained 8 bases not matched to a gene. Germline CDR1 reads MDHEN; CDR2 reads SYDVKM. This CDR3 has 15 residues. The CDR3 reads CASSPGQGVSYEQYF. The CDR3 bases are TGTGCCAGCAGCCCAGGACAGGGCGTATCCTACGAGCAGTACTTC.

CDR3 DNA: TGTGCCAGCAGCTTAAGACCAGGGGGACTGCATGGCTACACCTTC. This encodes CASSLRPGGLHGYTF. The rearrangement joins TRBV9 to TRBJ1-2; 7 bases map to TRBD1. CDR1 is SGDLS, CDR2 YYNGEE, per germline. V was clipped by 4 bases and J by 6 bases; unmatched bases: 12. The CDR3 runs to 15 residues.

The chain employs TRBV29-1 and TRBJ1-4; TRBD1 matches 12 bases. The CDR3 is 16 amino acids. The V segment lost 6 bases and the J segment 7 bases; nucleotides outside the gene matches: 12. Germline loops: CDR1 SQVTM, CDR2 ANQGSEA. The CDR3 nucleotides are TGCAGCGTGAAGACCCCTGGGGACAGGGGGCTTGAAAAACTGTTTTTT. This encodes CSVKTPGDRGLEKLFF.

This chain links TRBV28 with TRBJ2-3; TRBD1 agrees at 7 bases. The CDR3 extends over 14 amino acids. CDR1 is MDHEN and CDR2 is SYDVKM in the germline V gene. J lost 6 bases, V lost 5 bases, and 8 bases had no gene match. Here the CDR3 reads CASSHPTGVDTQYF. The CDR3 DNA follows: TGTGCCAGCAGTCACCCTACAGGGGTGGATACGCAGTATTTT.

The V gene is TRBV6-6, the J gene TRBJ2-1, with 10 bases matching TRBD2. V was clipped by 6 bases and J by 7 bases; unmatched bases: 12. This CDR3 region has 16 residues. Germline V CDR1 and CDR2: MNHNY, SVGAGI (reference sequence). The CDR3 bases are TGTGCCAGCAGGGACGCAGCGGGAGGGGACGGTAATGAGCAGTTCTTC. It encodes CASRDAAGGDGNEQFF.

CDR3 amino acids: CASSRDGVSNNYGYTF. The CDR3 nucleotides are TGTGCCAGCTCTCGGGACGGAGTCTCTAATAACTATGGCTACACCTTC. The genes are TRBV18 and TRBJ1-2; a weak D match, TRBD1 (5 bases). The CDR3 consists of 16 residues. Trimming took off 6 bases at V and 1 base at J, with 18 bases between the two ends. Looked up from germline, CDR1 is KGHSH and CDR2 is LQKENI.

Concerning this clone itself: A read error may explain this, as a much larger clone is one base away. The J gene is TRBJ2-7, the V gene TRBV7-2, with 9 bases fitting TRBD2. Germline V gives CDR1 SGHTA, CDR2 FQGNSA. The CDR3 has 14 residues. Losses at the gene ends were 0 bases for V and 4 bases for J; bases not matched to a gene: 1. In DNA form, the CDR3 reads TGTGCCAGCAGCTTAGCTAGCGGGAGTTACGAGCAGTACTTC. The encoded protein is CASSLASGSYEQYF.

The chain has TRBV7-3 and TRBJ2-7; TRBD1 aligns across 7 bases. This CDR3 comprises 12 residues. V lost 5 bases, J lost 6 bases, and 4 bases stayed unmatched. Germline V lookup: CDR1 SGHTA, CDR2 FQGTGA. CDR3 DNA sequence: TGTGCCAGCAGCCTCCACAGGGGCGAGCAGTACTTC. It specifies CASSLHRGEQYF.

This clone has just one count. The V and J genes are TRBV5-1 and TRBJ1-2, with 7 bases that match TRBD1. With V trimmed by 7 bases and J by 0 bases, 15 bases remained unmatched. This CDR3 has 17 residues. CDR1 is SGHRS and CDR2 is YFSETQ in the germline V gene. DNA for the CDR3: TGCGCCAGCGGATCGGGACAGAACTCGAGAGCTAACTATGGCTACACCTTC. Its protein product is CASGSGQNSRANYGYTF.

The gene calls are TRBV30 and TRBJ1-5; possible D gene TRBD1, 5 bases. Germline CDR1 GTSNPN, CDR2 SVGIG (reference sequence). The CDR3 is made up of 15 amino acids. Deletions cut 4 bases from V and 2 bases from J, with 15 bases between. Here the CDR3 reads CAWNRGVIGNQPQHF. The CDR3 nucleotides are TGTGCCTGGAACCGAGGGGTTATCGGCAATCAGCCCCAGCATTTT.

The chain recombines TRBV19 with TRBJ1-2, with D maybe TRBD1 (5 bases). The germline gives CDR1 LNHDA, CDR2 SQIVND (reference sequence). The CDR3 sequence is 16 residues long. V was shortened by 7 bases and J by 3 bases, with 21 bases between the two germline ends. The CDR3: CASTLMGVPRDYGYTF. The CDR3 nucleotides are TGTGCCAGTACCCTAATGGGGGTCCCGAGGGACTATGGCTACACCTTC. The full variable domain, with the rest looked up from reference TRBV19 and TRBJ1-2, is DGGITQSPKYLFRKEGQNVTLSCEQNLNHDAMYWYRQDPGQGLRLIYYSQIVNDFQKGDIAEGYSVSREKKESFPLTVTSAQKNPTAFYLCASTLMGVPRDYGYTFGSGTRLTVV.

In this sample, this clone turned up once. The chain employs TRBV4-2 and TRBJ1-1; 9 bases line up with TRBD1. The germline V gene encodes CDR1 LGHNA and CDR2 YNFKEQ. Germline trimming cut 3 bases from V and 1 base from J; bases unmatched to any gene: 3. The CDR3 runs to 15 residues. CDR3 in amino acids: CASSHPGQGNTEAFF. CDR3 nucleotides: TGTGCCAGCAGCCACCCGGGACAGGGGAACACTGAAGCTTTCTTT.

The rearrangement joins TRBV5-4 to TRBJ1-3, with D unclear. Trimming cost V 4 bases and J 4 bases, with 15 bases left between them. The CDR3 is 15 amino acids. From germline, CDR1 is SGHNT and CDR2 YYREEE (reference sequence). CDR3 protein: CASSLDQTSGNTIYF. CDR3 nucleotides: TGTGCCAGCAGCCTTGACCAGACATCGGGAAACACCATATATTTT.

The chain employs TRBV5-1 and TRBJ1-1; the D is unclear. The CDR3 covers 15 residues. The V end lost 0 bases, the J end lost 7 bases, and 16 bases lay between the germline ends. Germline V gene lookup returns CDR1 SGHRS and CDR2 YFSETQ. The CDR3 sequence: CASSLAPGLGVEAFF. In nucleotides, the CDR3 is TGCGCCAGCAGCTTGGCGCCGGGTCTCGGGGTTGAAGCTTTCTTT.

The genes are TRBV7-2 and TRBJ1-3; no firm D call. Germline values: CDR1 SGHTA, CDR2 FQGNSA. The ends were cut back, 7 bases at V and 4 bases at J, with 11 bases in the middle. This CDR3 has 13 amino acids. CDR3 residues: CASTAESGNTIYF. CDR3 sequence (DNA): TGTGCCAGCACCGCCGAATCGGGAAACACCATATATTTT.

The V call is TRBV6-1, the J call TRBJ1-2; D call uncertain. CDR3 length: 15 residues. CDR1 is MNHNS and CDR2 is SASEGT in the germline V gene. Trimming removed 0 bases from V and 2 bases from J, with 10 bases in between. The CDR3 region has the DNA TGTGCCAGCAGTGAAGCGCGGGGAGGAAACTATGGCTACACCTTC. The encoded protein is CASSEARGGNYGYTF.

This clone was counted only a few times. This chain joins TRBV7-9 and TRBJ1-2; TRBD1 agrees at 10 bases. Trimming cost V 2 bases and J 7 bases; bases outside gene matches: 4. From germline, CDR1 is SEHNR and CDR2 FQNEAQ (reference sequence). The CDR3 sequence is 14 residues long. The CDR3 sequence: CASSLRDRGLGYTF. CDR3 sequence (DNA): TGTGCCAGCAGCTTAAGGGACAGGGGACTTGGCTACACCTTC.

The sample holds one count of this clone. CDR3 DNA sequence: TGTGCCAGCAGCTGGGGACAGGTTCATCTTGGGTTCTTC. Translated: CASSWGQVHLGFF. V and J are TRBV7-2 and TRBJ2-1; 8 bases agree with TRBD1. The germline CDR1 and CDR2 sequences are SGHTA and FQGNSA. The CDR3 runs to 13 residues. J was trimmed by 15 bases and V by 4 bases; bases with no gene match: 11.

This CDR3 reads CASGLEKAGHTDTQYF. The CDR3 nucleotides are TGTGCTAGTGGTTTGGAAAAAGCGGGACACACAGATACGCAGTATTTT. V usage is TRBV12-5 and J usage is TRBJ2-3; possibly TRBD2 for D (7 bases). The CDR3 covers 16 residues. Germline lookup yields CDR1 LGHNT and CDR2 FRNRAP. Deletions cut 1 base from V and 2 bases from J, with 13 bases between.

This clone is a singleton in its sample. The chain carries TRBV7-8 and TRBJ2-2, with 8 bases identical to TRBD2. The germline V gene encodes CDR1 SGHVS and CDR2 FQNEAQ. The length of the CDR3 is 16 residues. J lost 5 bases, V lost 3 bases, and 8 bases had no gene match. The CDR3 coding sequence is TGTGCCAGCAGCTTCCTAAGCGGGGGAGGGACCGGGGAGCTGTTTTTT. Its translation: CASSFLSGGGTGELFF.

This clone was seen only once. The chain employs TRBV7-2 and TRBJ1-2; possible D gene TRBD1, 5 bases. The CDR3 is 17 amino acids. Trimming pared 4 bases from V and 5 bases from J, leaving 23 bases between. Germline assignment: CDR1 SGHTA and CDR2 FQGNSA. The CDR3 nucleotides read TGTGCCAGCAGCTCCTTCATCCTAGGTGTAGGGGTTTATGGCTACACCTTC. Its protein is CASSSFILGVGVYGYTF.

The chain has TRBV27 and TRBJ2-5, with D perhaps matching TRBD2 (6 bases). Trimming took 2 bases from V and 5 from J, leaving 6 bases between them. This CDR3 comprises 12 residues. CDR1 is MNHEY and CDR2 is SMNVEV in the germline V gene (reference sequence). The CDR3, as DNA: TGTGCCAGCAGTTTACGGGGGGAGACCCAGTACTTC. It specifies CASSLRGETQYF.

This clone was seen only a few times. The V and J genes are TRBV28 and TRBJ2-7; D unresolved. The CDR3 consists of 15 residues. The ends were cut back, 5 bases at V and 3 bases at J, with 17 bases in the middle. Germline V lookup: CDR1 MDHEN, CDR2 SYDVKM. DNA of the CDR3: TGTGCCAGCAGTCCCAGGACCCCCCTCAACTACGAGCAGTACTTC. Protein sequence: CASSPRTPLNYEQYF.

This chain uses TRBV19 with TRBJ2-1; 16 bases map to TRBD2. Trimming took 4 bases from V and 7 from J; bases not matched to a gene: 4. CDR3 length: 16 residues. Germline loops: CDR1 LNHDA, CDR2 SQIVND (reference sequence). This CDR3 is CASSTPGLAGGNEQFF. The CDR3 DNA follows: TGTGCCAGTAGTACTCCGGGACTAGCGGGAGGGAATGAGCAGTTCTTC.

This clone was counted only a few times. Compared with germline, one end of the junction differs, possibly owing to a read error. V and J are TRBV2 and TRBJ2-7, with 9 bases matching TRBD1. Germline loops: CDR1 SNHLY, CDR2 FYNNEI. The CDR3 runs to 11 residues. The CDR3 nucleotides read TGTGCCAGCAGCTCCGGGACAGGGTCCGACTTC. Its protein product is CASSSGTGSDF.

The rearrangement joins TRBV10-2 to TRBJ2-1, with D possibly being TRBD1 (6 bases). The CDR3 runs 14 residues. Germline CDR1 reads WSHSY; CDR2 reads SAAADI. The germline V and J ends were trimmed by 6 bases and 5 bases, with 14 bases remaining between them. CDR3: CASSFWTDNNEQFF. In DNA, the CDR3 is TGCGCCAGCAGCTTCTGGACAGATAACAATGAGCAGTTCTTC.

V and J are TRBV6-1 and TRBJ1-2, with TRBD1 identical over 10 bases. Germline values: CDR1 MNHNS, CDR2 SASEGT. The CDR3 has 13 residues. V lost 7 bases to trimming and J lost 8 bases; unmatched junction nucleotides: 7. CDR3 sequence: CASNAGQGIGYTF. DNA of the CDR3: TGTGCCAGCAATGCGGGACAGGGGATCGGCTACACCTTC.